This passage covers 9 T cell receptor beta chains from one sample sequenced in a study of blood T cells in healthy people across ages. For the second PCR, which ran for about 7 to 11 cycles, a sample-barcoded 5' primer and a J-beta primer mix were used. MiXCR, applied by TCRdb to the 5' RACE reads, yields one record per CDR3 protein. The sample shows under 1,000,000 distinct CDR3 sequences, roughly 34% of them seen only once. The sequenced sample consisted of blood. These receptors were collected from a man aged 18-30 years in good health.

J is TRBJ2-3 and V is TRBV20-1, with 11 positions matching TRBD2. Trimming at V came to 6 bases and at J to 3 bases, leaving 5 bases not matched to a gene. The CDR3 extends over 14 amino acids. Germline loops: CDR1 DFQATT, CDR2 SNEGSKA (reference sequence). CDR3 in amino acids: CSAVTSGVTDTQYF. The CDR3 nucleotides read TGCAGTGCGGTGACTAGCGGGGTAACAGATACGCAGTATTTT.

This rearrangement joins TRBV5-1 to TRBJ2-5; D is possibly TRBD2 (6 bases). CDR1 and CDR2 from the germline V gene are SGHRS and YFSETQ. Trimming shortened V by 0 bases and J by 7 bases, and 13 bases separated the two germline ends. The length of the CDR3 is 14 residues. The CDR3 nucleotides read TGCGCCAGCAGCTTGGAAAGGCCGGGAGCGACCCAGTACTTC. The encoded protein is CASSLERPGATQYF.

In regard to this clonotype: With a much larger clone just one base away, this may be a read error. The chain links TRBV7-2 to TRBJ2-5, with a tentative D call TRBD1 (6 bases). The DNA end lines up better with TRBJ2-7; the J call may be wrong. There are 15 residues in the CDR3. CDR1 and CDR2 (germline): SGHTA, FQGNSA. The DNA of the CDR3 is TGTGCCAGCAGTTACAATCCAGGGGTATGCGACGAGCAGTACTTC. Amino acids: CASSYNPGVCDEQYF.

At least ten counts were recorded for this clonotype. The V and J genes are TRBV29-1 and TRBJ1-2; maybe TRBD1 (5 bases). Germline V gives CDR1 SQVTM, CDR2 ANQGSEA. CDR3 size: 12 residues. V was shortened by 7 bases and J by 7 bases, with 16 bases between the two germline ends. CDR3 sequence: CSAETQEPGYTF. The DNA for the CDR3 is TGCAGCGCTGAGACACAGGAGCCTGGCTACACCTTC.

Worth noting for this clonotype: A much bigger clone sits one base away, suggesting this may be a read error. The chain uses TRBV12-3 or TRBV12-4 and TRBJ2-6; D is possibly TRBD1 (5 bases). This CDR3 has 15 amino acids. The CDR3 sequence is CVSRVPVSGANVLTF. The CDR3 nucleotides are TGTGTCAGCAGGGTTCCGGTCTCTGGGGCCAACGTCCTGACTTTC.

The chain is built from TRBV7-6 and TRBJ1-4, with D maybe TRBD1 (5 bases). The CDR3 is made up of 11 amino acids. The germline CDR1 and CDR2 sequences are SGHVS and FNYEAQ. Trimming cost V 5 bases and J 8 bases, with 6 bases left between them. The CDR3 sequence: CASSKGEKLFF. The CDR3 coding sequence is TGTGCCAGCAGCAAGGGGGAAAAACTGTTTTTT. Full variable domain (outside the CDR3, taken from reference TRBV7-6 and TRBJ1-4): GAGVSQSPRYKVTKRGQDVALRCDPISGHVSLYWYRQALGQGPEFLTYFNYEAQQDKSGLPNDRFSAERPEGSISTLTIQRTEQRDSAMYRCASSKGEKLFFGSGTQLSVL.

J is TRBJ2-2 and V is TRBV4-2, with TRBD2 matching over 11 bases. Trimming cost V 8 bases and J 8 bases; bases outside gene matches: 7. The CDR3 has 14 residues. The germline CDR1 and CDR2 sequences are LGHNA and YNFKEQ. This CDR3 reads CASRGTSGNGELFF. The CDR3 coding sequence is TGTGCCAGCCGTGGGACTAGCGGAAATGGGGAGCTGTTTTTT.

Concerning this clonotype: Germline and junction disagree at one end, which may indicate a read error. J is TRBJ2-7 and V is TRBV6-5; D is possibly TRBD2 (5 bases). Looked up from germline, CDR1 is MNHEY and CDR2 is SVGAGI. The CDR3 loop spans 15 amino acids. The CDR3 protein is CAGSYARELDYEQYF. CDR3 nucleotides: TGTGCCGGCAGTTACGCGAGGGAGTTGGACTACGAGCAGTACTTC.

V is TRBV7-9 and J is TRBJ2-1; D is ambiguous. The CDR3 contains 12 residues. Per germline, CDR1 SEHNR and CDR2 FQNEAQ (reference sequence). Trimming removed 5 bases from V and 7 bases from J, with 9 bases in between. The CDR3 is CASSVGVNEQFF. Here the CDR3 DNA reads TGTGCCAGCAGCGTTGGGGTGAATGAGCAGTTCTTC. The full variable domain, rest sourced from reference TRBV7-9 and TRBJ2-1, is DTGVSQNPRHKITKRGQNVTFRCDPISEHNRLYWYRQTLGQGPEFLTYFQNEAQLEKSRLLSDRFSAERPKGSFSTLEIQRTEQGDSAMYLCASSVGVNEQFFGPGTRLTVL.